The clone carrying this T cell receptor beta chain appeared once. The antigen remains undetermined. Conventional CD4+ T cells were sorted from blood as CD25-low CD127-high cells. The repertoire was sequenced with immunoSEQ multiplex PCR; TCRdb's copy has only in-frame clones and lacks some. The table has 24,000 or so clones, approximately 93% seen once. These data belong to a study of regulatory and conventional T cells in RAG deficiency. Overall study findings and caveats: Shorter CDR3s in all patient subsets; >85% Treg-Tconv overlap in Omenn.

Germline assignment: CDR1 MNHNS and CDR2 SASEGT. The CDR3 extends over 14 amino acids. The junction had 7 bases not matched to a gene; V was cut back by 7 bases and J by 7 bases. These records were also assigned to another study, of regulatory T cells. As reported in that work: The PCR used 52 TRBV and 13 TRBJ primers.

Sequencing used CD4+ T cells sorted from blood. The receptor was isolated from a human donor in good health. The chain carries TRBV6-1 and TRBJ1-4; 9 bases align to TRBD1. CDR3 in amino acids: CASKKQGAPEKLFF. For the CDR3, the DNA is TGTGCCAGCAAAAAACAGGGGGCGCCTGAAAAACTGTTTTTT.